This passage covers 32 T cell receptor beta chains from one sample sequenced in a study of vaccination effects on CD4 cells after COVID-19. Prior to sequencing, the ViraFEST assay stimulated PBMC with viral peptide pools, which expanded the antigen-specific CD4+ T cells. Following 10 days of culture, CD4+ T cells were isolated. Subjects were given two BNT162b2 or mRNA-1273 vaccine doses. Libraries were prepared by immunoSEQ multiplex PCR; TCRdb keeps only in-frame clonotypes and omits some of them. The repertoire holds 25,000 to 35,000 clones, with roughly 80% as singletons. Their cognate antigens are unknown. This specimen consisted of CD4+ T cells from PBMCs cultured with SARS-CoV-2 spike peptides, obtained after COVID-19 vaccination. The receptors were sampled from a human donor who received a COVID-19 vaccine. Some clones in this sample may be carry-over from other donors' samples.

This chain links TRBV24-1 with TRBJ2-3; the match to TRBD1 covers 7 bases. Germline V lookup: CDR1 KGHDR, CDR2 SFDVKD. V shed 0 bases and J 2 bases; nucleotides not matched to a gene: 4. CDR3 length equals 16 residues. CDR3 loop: CATSDLVRGNTDTQYF. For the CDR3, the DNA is TGTGCCACCAGTGATTTGGTCAGGGGGAACACAGATACGCAGTATTTT.

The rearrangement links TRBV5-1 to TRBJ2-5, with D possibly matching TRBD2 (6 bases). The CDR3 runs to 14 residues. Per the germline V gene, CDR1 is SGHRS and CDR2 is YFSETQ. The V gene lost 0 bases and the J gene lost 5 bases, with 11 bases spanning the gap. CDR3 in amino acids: CASSLVEEGETQYF. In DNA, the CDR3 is TGCGCCAGCAGCTTGGTTGAGGAGGGGGAGACCCAGTACTTC.

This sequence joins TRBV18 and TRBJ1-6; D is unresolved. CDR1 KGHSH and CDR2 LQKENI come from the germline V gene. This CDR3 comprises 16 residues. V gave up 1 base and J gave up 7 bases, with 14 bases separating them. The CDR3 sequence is CASSPRRAGGNSPLHF. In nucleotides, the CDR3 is TGTGCCAGCTCACCACGGCGGGCAGGAGGAAATTCACCCCTCCACTTT.

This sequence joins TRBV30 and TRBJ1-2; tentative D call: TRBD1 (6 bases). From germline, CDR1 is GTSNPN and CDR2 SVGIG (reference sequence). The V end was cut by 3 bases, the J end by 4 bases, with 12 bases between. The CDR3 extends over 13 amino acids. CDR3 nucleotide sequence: TGTGCCTGGAGCCCGGGGGCGGGCTATGGCTACACCTTC. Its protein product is CAWSPGAGYGYTF.

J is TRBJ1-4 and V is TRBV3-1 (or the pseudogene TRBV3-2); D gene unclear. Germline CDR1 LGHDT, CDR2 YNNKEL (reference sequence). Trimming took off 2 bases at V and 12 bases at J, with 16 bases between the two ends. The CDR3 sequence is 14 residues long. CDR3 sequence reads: CASSQFSDYAELFF. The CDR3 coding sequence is TGTGCCAGCAGCCAATTCTCGGACTACGCGGAACTGTTTTTT.

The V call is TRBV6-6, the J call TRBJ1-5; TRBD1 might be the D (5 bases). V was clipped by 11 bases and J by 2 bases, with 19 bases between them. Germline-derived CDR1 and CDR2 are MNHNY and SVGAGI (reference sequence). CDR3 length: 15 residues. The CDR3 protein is CAVKGSPGGNQPQHF. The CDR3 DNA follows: TGTGCCGTCAAGGGGTCCCCGGGGGGCAATCAGCCCCAGCATTTT.

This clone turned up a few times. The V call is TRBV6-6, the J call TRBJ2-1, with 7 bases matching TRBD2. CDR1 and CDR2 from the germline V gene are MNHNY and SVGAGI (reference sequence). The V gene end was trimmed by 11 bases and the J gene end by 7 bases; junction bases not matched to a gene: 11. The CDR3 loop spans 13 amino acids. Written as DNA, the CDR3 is TGTGCCGTCCGGTTGGGAGGGAAGAATGAGCAGTTCTTC. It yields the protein CAVRLGGKNEQFF.

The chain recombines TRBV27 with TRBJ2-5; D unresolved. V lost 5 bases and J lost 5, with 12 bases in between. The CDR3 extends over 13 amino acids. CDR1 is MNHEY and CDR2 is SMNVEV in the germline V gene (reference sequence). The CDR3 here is CASSKNSDETQYF. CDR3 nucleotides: TGTGCCAGCAGTAAGAACAGCGACGAGACCCAGTACTTC.

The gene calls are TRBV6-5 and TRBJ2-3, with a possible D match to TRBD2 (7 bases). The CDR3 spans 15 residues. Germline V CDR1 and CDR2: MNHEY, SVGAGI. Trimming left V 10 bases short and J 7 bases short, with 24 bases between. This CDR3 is CATHSGGAGVNTQYF. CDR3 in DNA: TGTGCCACCCACTCGGGGGGCGCGGGGGTAAATACGCAGTATTTT.

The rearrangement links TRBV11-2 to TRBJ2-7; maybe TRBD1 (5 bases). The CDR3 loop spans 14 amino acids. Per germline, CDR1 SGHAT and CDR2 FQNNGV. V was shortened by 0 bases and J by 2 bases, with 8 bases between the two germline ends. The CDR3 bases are TGTGCCAGCAGCTTAGAGGCAGGGACCTACGAGCAGTACGTC. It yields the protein CASSLEAGTYEQYV.

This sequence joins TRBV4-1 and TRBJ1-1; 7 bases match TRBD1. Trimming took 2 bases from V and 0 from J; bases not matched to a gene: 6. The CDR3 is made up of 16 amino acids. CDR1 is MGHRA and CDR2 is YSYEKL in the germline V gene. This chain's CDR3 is CASSQPRRGLNTEAFF. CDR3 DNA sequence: TGCGCCAGCAGCCAACCGAGGAGGGGGCTGAACACTGAAGCTTTCTTT.

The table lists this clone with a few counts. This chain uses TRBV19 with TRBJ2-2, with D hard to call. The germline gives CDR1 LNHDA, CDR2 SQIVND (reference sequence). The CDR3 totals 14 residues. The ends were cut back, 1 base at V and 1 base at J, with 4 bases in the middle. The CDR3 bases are TGTGCCAGTAGTATAGGGCAGAACACCGGGGAGCTGTTTTTT. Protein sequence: CASSIGQNTGELFF.

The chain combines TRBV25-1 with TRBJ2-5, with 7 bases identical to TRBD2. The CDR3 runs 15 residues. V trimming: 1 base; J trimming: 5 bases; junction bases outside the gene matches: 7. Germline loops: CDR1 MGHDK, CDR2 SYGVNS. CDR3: CASSESWGGMETQYF. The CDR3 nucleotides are TGTGCCAGCAGTGAATCCTGGGGGGGGATGGAGACCCAGTACTTC.

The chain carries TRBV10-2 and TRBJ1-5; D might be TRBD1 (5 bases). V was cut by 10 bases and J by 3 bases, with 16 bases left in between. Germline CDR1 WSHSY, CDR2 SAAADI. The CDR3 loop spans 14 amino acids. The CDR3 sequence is CATWGVGTNQPQHF. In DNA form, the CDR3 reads TGCGCCACTTGGGGCGTGGGGACCAATCAGCCCCAGCATTTT.

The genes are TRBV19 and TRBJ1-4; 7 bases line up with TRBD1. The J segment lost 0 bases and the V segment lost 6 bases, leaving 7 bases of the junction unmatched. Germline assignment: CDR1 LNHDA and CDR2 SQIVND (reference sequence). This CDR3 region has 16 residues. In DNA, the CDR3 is TGTGCCAGTAGGGATATTGGACAGGCAACTAATGAAAAACTGTTTTTT. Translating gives CASRDIGQATNEKLFF.

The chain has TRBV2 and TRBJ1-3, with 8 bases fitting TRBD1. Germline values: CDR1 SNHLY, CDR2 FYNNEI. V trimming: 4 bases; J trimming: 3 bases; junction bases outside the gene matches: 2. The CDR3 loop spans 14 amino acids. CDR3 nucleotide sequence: TGTGCCAGCAGTGGGACAGGGTTTGGAAACACCATATATTTT. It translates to CASSGTGFGNTIYF.

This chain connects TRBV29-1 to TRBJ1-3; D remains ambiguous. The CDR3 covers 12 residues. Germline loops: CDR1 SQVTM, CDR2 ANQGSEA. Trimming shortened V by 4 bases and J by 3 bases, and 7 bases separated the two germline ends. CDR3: CSVGTVGNTIYF. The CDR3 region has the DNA TGCAGCGTTGGTACAGTTGGAAACACCATATATTTT.

The CDR3 is CSVDLYRIQETQYF. The CDR3 coding sequence is TGCAGCGTTGACCTCTACAGGATCCAAGAGACCCAGTACTTC. The V and J genes are TRBV29-1 and TRBJ2-5; D is perhaps TRBD1 (5 bases). The germline CDR1 and CDR2 sequences are SQVTM and ANQGSEA. The CDR3 is made up of 14 amino acids. Trimming took 3 bases from V and 1 from J, leaving 12 bases between them.

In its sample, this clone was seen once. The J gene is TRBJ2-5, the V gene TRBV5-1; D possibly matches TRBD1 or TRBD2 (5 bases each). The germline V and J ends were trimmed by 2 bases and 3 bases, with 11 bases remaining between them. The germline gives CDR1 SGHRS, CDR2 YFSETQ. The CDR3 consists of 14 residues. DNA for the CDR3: TGCGCCAGCAGCTTCCGGGACCCTGAAGAGACCCAGTACTTC. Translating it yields CASSFRDPEETQYF.

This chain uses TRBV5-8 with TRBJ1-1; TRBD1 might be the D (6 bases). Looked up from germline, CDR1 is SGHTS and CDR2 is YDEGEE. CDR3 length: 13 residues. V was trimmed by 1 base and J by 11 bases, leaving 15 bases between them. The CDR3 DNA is TGTGCCAGCAGCTTGAGGGTGAAGGGGGTGGCTTTCTTT. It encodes CASSLRVKGVAFF.

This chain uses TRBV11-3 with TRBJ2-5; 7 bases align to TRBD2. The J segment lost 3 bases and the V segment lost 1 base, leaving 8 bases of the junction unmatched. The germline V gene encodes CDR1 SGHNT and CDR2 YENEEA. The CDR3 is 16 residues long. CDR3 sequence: CASSLVLLGGKETQYF. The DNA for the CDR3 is TGTGCCAGCAGCTTAGTTTTGTTGGGGGGGAAAGAGACCCAGTACTTC.

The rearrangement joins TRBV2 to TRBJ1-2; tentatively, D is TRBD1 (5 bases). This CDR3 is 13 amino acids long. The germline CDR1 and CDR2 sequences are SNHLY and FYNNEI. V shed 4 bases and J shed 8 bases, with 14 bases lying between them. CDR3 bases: TGTGCCAGCAGTGCGGCCGGGACTCTAGGCTACACCTTC. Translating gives CASSAAGTLGYTF.

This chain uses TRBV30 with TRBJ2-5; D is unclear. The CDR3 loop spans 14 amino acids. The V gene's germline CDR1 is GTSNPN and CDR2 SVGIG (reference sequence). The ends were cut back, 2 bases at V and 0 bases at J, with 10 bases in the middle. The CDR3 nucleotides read TGTGCCTGGAGTAGGACGGATTACCAAGAGACCCAGTACTTC. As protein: CAWSRTDYQETQYF.

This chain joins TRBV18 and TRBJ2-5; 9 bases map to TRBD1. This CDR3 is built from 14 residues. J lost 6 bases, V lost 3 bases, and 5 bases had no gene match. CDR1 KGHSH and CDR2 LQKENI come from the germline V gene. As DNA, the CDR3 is TGTGCCAGCTCACCGGGGACAGGGCTGAAGACCCAGTACTTC. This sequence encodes CASSPGTGLKTQYF.

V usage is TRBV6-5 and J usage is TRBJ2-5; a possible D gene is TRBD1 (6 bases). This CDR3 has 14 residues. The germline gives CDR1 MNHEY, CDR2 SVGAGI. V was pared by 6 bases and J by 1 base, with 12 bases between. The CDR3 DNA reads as TGTGCCAGCAGCTTACAGGGACCCCAAGAGACCCAGTACTTC. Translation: CASSLQGPQETQYF.

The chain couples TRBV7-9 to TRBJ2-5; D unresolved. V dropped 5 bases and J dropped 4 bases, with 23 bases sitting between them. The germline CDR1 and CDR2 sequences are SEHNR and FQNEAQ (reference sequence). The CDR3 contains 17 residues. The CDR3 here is CASSPRLSGPDPETQYF. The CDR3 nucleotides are TGTGCCAGCAGCCCCCGGCTATCGGGCCCGGACCCAGAGACCCAGTACTTC.

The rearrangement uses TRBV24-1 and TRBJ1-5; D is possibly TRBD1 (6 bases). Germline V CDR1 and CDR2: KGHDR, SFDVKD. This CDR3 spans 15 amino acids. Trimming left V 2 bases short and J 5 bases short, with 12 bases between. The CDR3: CATSDSQQGYQPQHF. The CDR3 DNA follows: TGTGCCACCAGTGATTCTCAACAGGGTTATCAGCCCCAGCATTTT.

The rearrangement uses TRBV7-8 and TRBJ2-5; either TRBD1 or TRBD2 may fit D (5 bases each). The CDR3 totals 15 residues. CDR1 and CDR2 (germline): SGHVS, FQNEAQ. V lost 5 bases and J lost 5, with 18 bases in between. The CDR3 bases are TGTGCCAGCAGCCCCCAGGGTTTCCCGGGGGAGACCCAGTACTTC. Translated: CASSPQGFPGETQYF.

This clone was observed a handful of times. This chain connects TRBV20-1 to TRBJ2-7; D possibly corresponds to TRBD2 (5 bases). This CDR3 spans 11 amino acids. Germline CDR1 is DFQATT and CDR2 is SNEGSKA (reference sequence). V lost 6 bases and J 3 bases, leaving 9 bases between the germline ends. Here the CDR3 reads CSATDYYEQYV. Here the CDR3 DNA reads TGCAGTGCCACAGACTACTACGAGCAGTACGTC.

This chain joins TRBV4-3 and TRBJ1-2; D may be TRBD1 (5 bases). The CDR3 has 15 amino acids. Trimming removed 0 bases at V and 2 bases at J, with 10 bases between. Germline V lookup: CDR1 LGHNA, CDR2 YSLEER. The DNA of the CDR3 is TGCGCCAGCAGCCAAGAGAGGGGACGGAACTATGGCTACACCTTC. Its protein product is CASSQERGRNYGYTF.

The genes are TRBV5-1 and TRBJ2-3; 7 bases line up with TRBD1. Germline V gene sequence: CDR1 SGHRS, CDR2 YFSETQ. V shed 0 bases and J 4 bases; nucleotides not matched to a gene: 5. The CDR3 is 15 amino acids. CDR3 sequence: CASSLGDREADTQYF. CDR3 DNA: TGCGCCAGCAGCTTGGGCGACAGGGAAGCAGATACGCAGTATTTT.

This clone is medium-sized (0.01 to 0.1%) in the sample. This CDR3 is CASSPWGQHNYNSPLHF. The DNA of the CDR3 is TGTGCCAGCTCACCATGGGGACAGCACAACTATAATTCACCCCTCCACTTT. The chain carries TRBV18 and TRBJ1-6; 7 bases match TRBD1. CDR1 and CDR2 (germline): KGHSH, LQKENI. Trimming removed 2 bases from V and 3 bases from J; junction bases left unmatched: 7. This CDR3 is built from 17 residues.